This TCR beta chain was sequenced in a study of identical twins. Findings and limits, study-wide: Reduced insertions were recorded for abundant cord blood beta clonotypes, with no such pattern in memory repertoires. In monozygotic twins, models underestimated the sharing of out-of-frame TCR alpha.

The CDR3 contains 13 residues. The V gene's germline CDR1 is MDHEN and CDR2 SYDVKM. Germline trimming cut 5 bases from V and 3 bases from J; bases unmatched to any gene: 1. This clonotype has ten or more counts. What it binds is not known. Carrying unique molecular identifiers, the cDNA also gained a universal primer site through template switching. TCRdb recomputed calls from the 5' RACE reads with MiXCR, one row per CDR3 protein. The profile covers 690,000 or so distinct CDR3 sequences, with more than 6.5% appearing a single time and approximately 0.96% taken by the ten largest. Another study also made use of these data, one on yellow fever vaccine responses in identical twins. That investigation notes: Among the twins, the vaccine T cell response reportedly seemed partly convergent and partly personalized.

Sequencing was done on a sample of PBMCs. This receptor was identified in a woman aged 18-29 years in good health. The chain recombines TRBV28 with TRBJ2-7; TRBD2 matches at 10 bases. DNA of the CDR3: TGTGCCAGCAGTCTAGCGGGGGACTACGAGCAGTACTTC. Translating gives CASSLAGDYEQYF.